This entry describes one TCR beta chain. Antigen: not known. This sample was included in a study of cytomegalovirus exposure and HLA in healthy donors. Study outcomes and limitations: Analysis was performed later, and it showed HLA-associated TCR beta chains to be more clonally expanded than equally common others.

Primers for the PCR totalled 60 Vbeta and 13 Jbeta. The method was immunoSEQ multiplex PCR; TCRdb's version includes in-frame clones alone and lacks a portion of them. In the table there are over 100,000 clones, approximately 60% of which are singletons. Germline assignment: CDR1 SGHRS and CDR2 YFSETQ. The V gene lost 0 bases and the J gene lost 2 bases, with 6 bases spanning the gap. This CDR3 is built from 14 residues. The J gene is TRBJ1-3, the V gene TRBV5-1, with D unresolved. The source material was PBMCs. This receptor was identified in a woman aged 40-49 years in good health and CMV-seronegative. This CDR3 reads CASSLEAAGNTIYF. CDR3 nucleotide sequence: TGCGCCAGCAGCTTGGAGGCGGCTGGAAACACCATATATTTT. Full variable domain (missing parts from reference TRBV5-1 and TRBJ1-3): KAGVTQTPRYLIKTRGQQVTLSCSPISGHRSVSWYQQTPGQGLQFLFEYFSETQRNKGNFPGRFSGRQFSNSRSEMNVSTLELGDSALYLCASSLEAAGNTIYFGEGSWLTVV.